These 25 T cell receptor beta chains were sequenced from one sample in a study of control samples from healthy donors and cancer patients. Sequencing was performed with immunoSEQ multiplex PCR; in TCRdb, only in-frame clones are kept and a portion is missing. Among about 89,000 clones listed, 85% were seen once. Sequencing input: blood. The receptors derive from a woman in her thirties or forties in good health.

J is TRBJ2-7 and V is TRBV6-6, with D tentatively TRBD2 (6 bases). The CDR3 totals 15 residues. Trimming removed 6 bases from V and 0 bases from J, with 15 bases in between. CDR1 and CDR2 from the germline V gene are MNHNY and SVGAGI (reference sequence). CDR3 sequence: CASRTPGGYSYEQYF. Here the CDR3 DNA reads TGTGCCAGCAGGACCCCCGGGGGTTACTCCTACGAGCAGTACTTC.

This clone was found many times. The V and J genes are TRBV19 and TRBJ2-7, with no clear D. There are 13 residues in the CDR3. V dropped 3 bases and J dropped 5 bases, with 11 bases sitting between them. Looked up from germline, CDR1 is LNHDA and CDR2 is SQIVND (reference sequence). CDR3: CASSMRRSHEQYF. CDR3 bases: TGTGCCAGTAGTATGAGGCGGAGCCACGAGCAGTACTTC.

The chain links TRBV6-5 to TRBJ2-5; TRBD1 matches at 8 bases. This CDR3 has 13 residues. Germline V gene data show CDR1 as MNHEY and CDR2 as SVGAGI. Trimming at V came to 6 bases and at J to 4 bases, leaving 4 bases not matched to a gene. CDR3: CASSLQGGETQYF. CDR3 DNA: TGTGCCAGCAGCCTACAGGGGGGAGAGACCCAGTACTTC.

The V gene is TRBV19, the J gene TRBJ2-1; the D gene is possibly TRBD2 (5 bases). V was pared by 0 bases and J by 5 bases, with 5 bases between. The CDR3 has 13 amino acids. Germline V lookup: CDR1 LNHDA, CDR2 SQIVND (reference sequence). The CDR3 here is CASSIERDNEQFF. CDR3 DNA sequence: TGTGCCAGTAGTATAGAGCGGGACAATGAGCAGTTCTTC.

V is TRBV10-2 and J is TRBJ1-6; TRBD1 matches at 8 bases. J was trimmed by 2 bases and V by 4 bases; bases with no gene match: 7. Germline CDR1 WSHSY, CDR2 SAAADI. This CDR3 is built from 17 residues. The CDR3 loop is CASSGSQGGTYNSPLHF. Here the CDR3 DNA reads TGCGCCAGCAGTGGATCACAGGGGGGAACCTATAATTCACCCCTCCACTTT.

In this sample, this clone turned up a few times. The V and J genes are TRBV19 and TRBJ1-2; D may be TRBD1 (5 bases). Germline-derived CDR1 and CDR2 are LNHDA and SQIVND (reference sequence). The CDR3 sequence is 15 residues long. V was pared by 6 bases and J by 0 bases, with 14 bases between. The CDR3 here is CASSLGPVPNYGYTF. CDR3 nucleotides: TGTGCCAGTAGCCTGGGACCTGTGCCTAACTATGGCTACACCTTC.

The J gene is TRBJ2-1, the V gene TRBV6-6; 7 bases fit TRBD1. The CDR3 is 13 residues long. CDR1 and CDR2 from the germline V gene are MNHNY and SVGAGI (reference sequence). Trimming removed 5 bases from V and 8 bases from J; junction bases left unmatched: 6. CDR3 region: CASSLQQGYEQFF. Written as DNA, the CDR3 is TGTGCCAGCAGTCTCCAACAGGGGTATGAGCAGTTCTTC.

This clone has just one count. This chain connects TRBV6-1 to TRBJ2-3; TRBD1 might be the D (5 bases). CDR3 length equals 15 residues. Germline CDR1 and CDR2: MNHNS and SASEGT. The V end was cut by 3 bases, the J end by 4 bases, with 14 bases between. The CDR3 protein is CASSEFDIGADTQYF. In nucleotides, the CDR3 is TGTGCCAGCAGTGAGTTTGACATAGGGGCAGATACGCAGTATTTT.

This clone has just one count. The chain combines TRBV10-3 with TRBJ2-7; perhaps D is TRBD1 or TRBD2 (5 bases each). The V end was cut by 7 bases, the J end by 2 bases, with 12 bases between. The CDR3 is 13 residues long. Germline lookup yields CDR1 ENHRY and CDR2 SYGVKD. CDR3 amino acids: CAITRDPTYEQYF. The CDR3 region has the DNA TGTGCCATCACCCGGGACCCAACCTACGAGCAGTACTTC.

The gene calls are TRBV27 and TRBJ2-7, with 13 bases identical to TRBD2. The CDR3 extends over 14 amino acids. Germline assignment: CDR1 MNHEY and CDR2 SMNVEV (reference sequence). J was trimmed by 2 bases and V by 6 bases; bases with no gene match: 1. The chain's CDR3 is CASRTSGGAYEQYF. The CDR3 DNA reads TGTGCCAGCAGAACTAGCGGGGGGGCCTACGAGCAGTACTTC.

This chain uses TRBV4-1 with TRBJ2-7, with D perhaps matching TRBD1 (6 bases). Germline V CDR1 and CDR2: MGHRA, YSYEKL. The CDR3 length is 15 residues. Deletions cut 1 base from V and 0 bases from J, with 10 bases between. Written as DNA, the CDR3 is TGCGCCAGCAGCCAAGTAGGACAGAGCTCCTACGAGCAGTACTTC. Translated: CASSQVGQSSYEQYF.

This sequence joins TRBV30 and TRBJ1-4; 8 bases map to TRBD1. Germline V gives CDR1 GTSNPN, CDR2 SVGIG (reference sequence). The length of the CDR3 is 15 residues. Trimming took 1 base from V and 8 from J; bases not matched to a gene: 9. The CDR3 sequence is CAWSGDRRAKEKLFF. CDR3 in DNA: TGTGCCTGGAGTGGGGACAGGCGCGCAAAGGAAAAACTGTTTTTT.

The J gene is TRBJ2-3, the V gene TRBV12-5, with 10 bases that match TRBD2. V was pared by 4 bases and J by 0 bases, with 4 bases of the junction left unmatched. The CDR3 covers 16 residues. Germline CDR1 is LGHNT and CDR2 is FRNRAP. CDR3 DNA sequence: TGTGCTAGTGGTTCCAGCGGGGGGGGGAGCACAGATACGCAGTATTTT. Translated, it gives CASGSSGGGSTDTQYF.

The rearrangement links TRBV11-3 to TRBJ1-6, with D possibly being TRBD1 (5 bases). The germline V gene encodes CDR1 SGHNT and CDR2 YENEEA. V lost 6 bases and J lost 13, with 13 bases in between. This CDR3 region has 12 residues. The CDR3 loop reads CASRLAGGPLHF. As DNA, the CDR3 is TGTGCCAGCAGACTGGCGGGGGGTCCCCTCCACTTT.

This chain joins TRBV7-8 and TRBJ1-6, with D tentatively TRBD1 (5 bases). The V gene's germline CDR1 is SGHVS and CDR2 FQNEAQ. Trimming pared 1 base from V and 7 bases from J, leaving 14 bases between. The length of the CDR3 is 16 residues. CDR3 protein: CASSLVPEGPNSPLHF. CDR3 DNA sequence: TGTGCCAGCAGCTTAGTTCCGGAGGGACCGAATTCACCCCTCCACTTT.

CDR3 DNA: TGTGCCAGCAGTGGGCGGGGGAACACCGGGGAGCTGTTTTTT. It specifies CASSGRGNTGELFF. This chain connects TRBV7-8 to TRBJ2-2, with D tentatively TRBD2 (6 bases). The CDR3 has 14 amino acids. V was trimmed by 6 bases and J by 1 base, leaving 9 bases between them. The germline V gene encodes CDR1 SGHVS and CDR2 FQNEAQ.

The chain joins TRBV3-1 (or the pseudogene TRBV3-2) to TRBJ1-6, with D maybe TRBD1 (5 bases). CDR3 size: 14 residues. V dropped 1 base and J dropped 8 bases, with 9 bases sitting between them. From germline, CDR1 is LGHDT and CDR2 YNNKEL (reference sequence). The CDR3 coding sequence is TGTGCCAGCAGCCAAGGGGAGGGGTATTCACCCCTCCACTTT. Amino acid sequence: CASSQGEGYSPLHF.

This clone was detected once. The chain has TRBV11-3 and TRBJ1-2; D may be TRBD1 (6 bases). V was cut by 0 bases and J by 2 bases, with 10 bases left in between. Germline V gene sequence: CDR1 SGHNT, CDR2 YENEEA. This CDR3 spans 15 amino acids. In DNA, the CDR3 is TGTGCCAGCAGCTTAGAGGGGGACACAAACTATGGCTACACCTTC. It translates to CASSLEGDTNYGYTF.

This clone occurred once. This sequence joins TRBV7-2 and TRBJ2-3, with no clear D. Per germline, CDR1 SGHTA and CDR2 FQGNSA. V dropped 1 base and J dropped 3 bases, with 5 bases sitting between them. This CDR3 comprises 13 residues. The CDR3 region is CASSLVGTDTQYF. CDR3 bases: TGTGCCAGCAGCTTAGTGGGGACAGATACGCAGTATTTT.

J is TRBJ1-1 and V is TRBV7-9; 7 positions match TRBD1. Per germline, CDR1 SEHNR and CDR2 FQNEAQ (reference sequence). This CDR3 is 12 amino acids long. V was clipped by 3 bases and J by 8 bases; unmatched bases: 3. The CDR3 DNA is TGTGCCAGCAGCTTTCCGACAGGGGAAGCTTTCTTT. It yields the protein CASSFPTGEAFF.

The chain links TRBV24-1 to TRBJ2-3, with TRBD2 matching over 7 bases. V lost 4 bases and J lost 5; bases outside the gene matches: 14. Looked up from germline, CDR1 is KGHDR and CDR2 is SFDVKD. The CDR3 runs 17 residues. CDR3 nucleotide sequence: TGTGCCACCAGTGACCCCCCCCGGGCGGGAGCTGGAGATACGCAGTATTTT. Amino acids: CATSDPPRAGAGDTQYF.

The gene calls are TRBV6-5 and TRBJ1-1; D is unresolved. In germline, CDR1 is MNHEY, CDR2 SVGAGI. V lost 6 bases, J lost 4 bases, and 12 bases lay in between. The CDR3 extends over 13 amino acids. DNA of the CDR3: TGTGCCAGCAGCTCCTCCAGTTCCACTGAAGCTTTCTTT. Protein product: CASSSSSSTEAFF.

The chain combines TRBV6-5 with TRBJ1-5; weak D call: TRBD1 (6 bases). V lost 5 bases and J 5 bases, leaving 10 bases between the germline ends. Germline V gene lookup returns CDR1 MNHEY and CDR2 SVGAGI. The CDR3 is 13 residues long. DNA for the CDR3: TGTGCCAGCAGTCAGGGGTCCGATCAGCCCCAGCATTTT. It translates to CASSQGSDQPQHF.

The chain is built from TRBV6-5 and TRBJ1-5, with a possible D match to TRBD1 (5 bases). V was clipped by 0 bases and J by 6 bases, with 9 bases between them. The CDR3 has 14 amino acids. Germline lookup yields CDR1 MNHEY and CDR2 SVGAGI. The CDR3 nucleotides read TGTGCCAGCAGTTACTCCAGGGAAGGTCAGCCCCAGCATTTT. Amino acids: CASSYSREGQPQHF.

This clone appeared a single time. V and J are TRBV7-3 and TRBJ1-1; no firm D call. The V end was cut by 4 bases, the J end by 4 bases, with 16 bases between. Germline V CDR1 and CDR2: SGHTA, FQGTGA. CDR3 size: 15 residues. CDR3 nucleotide sequence: TGTGCCAGCAGCTCTAACGGTAGGGTGGGCACTGAAGCTTTCTTT. Amino acids: CASSSNGRVGTEAFF.